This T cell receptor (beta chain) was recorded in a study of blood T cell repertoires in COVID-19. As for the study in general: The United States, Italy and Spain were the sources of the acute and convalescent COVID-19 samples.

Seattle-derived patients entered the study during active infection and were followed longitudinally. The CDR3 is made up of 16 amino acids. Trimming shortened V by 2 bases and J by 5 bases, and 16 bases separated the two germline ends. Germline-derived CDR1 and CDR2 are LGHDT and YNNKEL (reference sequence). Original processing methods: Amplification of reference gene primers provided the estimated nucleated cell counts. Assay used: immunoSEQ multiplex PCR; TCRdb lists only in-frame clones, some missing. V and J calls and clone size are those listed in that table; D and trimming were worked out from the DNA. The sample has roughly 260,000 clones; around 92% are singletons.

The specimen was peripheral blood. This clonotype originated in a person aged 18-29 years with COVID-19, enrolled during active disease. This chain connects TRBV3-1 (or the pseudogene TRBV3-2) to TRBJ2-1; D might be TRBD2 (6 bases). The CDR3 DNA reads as TGTGCCAGCAGCCAACCCGCCTGGGACTCTCACAATGAGCAGTTCTTC. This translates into CASSQPAWDSHNEQFF.